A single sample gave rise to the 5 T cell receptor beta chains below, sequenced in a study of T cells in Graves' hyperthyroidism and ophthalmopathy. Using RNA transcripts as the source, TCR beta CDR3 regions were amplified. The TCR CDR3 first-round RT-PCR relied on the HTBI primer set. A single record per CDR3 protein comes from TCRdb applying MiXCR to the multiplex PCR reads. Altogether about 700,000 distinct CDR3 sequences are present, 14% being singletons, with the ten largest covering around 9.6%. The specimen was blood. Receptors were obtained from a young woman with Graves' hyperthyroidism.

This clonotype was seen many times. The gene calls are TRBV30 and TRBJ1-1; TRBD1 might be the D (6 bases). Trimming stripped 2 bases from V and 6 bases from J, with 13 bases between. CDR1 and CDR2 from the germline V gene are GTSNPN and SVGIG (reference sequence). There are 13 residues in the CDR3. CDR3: CAWSLLAGAEAFF. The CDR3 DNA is TGTGCCTGGAGTCTTTTAGCAGGGGCTGAAGCTTTCTTT.

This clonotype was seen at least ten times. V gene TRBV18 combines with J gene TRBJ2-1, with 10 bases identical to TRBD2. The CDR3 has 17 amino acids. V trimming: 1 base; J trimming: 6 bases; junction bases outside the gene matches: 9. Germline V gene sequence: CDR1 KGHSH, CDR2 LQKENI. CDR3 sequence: CASSPHRAGGKVNEQFF. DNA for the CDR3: TGTGCCAGCTCACCACATCGAGCGGGAGGGAAAGTCAATGAGCAGTTCTTC.

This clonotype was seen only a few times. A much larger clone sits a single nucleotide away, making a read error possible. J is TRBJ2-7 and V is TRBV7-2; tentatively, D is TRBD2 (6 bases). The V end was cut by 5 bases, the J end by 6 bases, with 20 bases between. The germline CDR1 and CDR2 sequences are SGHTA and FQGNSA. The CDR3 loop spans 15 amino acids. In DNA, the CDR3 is TGTGCCAGCAGCCCGAGACTAGGGGCAGCCTGCGAGCAGTACTTC. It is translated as CASSPRLGAACEQYF.

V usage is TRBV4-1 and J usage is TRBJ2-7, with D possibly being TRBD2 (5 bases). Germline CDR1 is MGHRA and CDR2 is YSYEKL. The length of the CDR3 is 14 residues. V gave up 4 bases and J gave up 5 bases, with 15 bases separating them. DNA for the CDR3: TGCGCCAGCAGCCGAGGGCCACTACTGGACGAGCAGTACTTC. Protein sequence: CASSRGPLLDEQYF.

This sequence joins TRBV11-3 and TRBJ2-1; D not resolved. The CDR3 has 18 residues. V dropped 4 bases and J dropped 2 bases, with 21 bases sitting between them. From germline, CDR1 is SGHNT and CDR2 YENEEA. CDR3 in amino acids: CASSSDEDLFGPYNEQFF. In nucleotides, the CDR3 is TGTGCCAGCAGCTCCGACGAAGACCTTTTCGGCCCCTACAATGAGCAGTTCTTC.